The 8 T cell receptor beta chains below come from one sample, sequenced in a study of cytomegalovirus exposure and HLA in healthy donors. The data were produced by immunoSEQ multiplex PCR, yet TCRdb's version contains in-frame clones alone and is incomplete. The sample has fewer than 200,000 clones, around nine tenths seen once; the top ten hold 2% to 3%. Sample: PBMCs. The origin of the receptors is a man younger than 35 in good health and CMV-seropositive.

This chain connects TRBV7-8 to TRBJ1-1, with D maybe TRBD1 (5 bases). The CDR3 length is 15 residues. Germline V CDR1 and CDR2: SGHVS, FQNEAQ. V shed 5 bases and J shed 1 base, with 14 bases lying between them. The CDR3 loop reads CASSIQGRANTEAFF. CDR3 bases: TGTGCCAGCAGCATTCAGGGTAGGGCGAACACTGAAGCTTTCTTT.

This clone was detected once. This chain connects TRBV20-1 to TRBJ1-2, with 8 bases lining up with TRBD1. Germline V gene data show CDR1 as DFQATT and CDR2 as SNEGSKA (reference sequence). With 6 bases clipped from V and 5 bases from J, the junction kept 2 bases outside the gene matches. This CDR3 has 11 residues. The CDR3 region is CSAGTGYGYTF. The CDR3 DNA is TGCAGTGCCGGGACAGGATATGGCTACACCTTC.

This clone was counted at least ten times. The CDR3 loop is CASSRYRALLSYNEQFF. In DNA form, the CDR3 reads TGCGCCAGCAGTCGCTACAGGGCTCTACTCTCCTACAATGAGCAGTTCTTC. The J gene is TRBJ2-1, the V gene TRBV23-1, with TRBD1 as a possible D gene (6 bases). TRBV23-1 is an ORF; its function is uncertain. V was pared by 4 bases and J by 0 bases, with 16 bases between. The CDR3 runs 17 residues.

V usage is TRBV9 and J usage is TRBJ2-2, with TRBD1 as a possible D gene (5 bases). CDR1 is SGDLS, CDR2 YYNGEE, per germline. The V gene lost 3 bases and the J gene lost 5 bases, with 8 bases spanning the gap. This CDR3 comprises 13 residues. CDR3 sequence: CASSARGTGELFF. CDR3 nucleotide sequence: TGTGCCAGCAGCGCTAGGGGTACCGGGGAGCTGTTTTTT.

The chain uses TRBV30 and TRBJ2-7; a weak D match, TRBD2 (5 bases). The CDR3 runs to 17 residues. V lost 1 base and J lost 0, with 19 bases in between. The germline gives CDR1 GTSNPN, CDR2 SVGIG (reference sequence). CDR3 coding DNA: TGTGCCTGGAGTGACGAGGGTCTCAGATCCTTCTCCTACGAGCAGTACTTC. Protein sequence: CAWSDEGLRSFSYEQYF.

The chain recombines TRBV5-6 with TRBJ2-7; 11 bases are shared with TRBD1. The V segment lost 3 bases and the J segment 2 bases; nucleotides outside the gene matches: 4. Germline loops: CDR1 SGHDT, CDR2 YYEEEE. This CDR3 region has 15 residues. The CDR3 DNA follows: TGTGCCAGCAGCTCGGGACAGGGGGTACCCTACGAGCAGTACTTC. It is translated as CASSSGQGVPYEQYF. Full variable domain (rest looked up from reference TRBV5-6 and TRBJ2-7): DAGVTQSPTHLIKTRGQQVTLRCSPKSGHDTVSWYQQALGQGPQFIFQYYEEEERQRGNFPDRFSGHQFPNYSSELNVNALLLGDSALYLCASSSGQGVPYEQYFGPGTRLTVT.

This clone was seen a handful of times. At one end the junction does not follow the germline gene, possibly because of a read error. This chain joins TRBV7-7 and TRBJ2-7; D perhaps matches TRBD2 (7 bases). Germline CDR1 and CDR2: SSHAT and FNYEAQ (reference sequence). The CDR3 runs 13 residues. This CDR3 reads CASSLGGGSEQYF. CDR3 nucleotide sequence: TGTGCTAGCAGCTTAGGGGGGGGGAGCGAGCAGTACTTC.

This clone was seen many times. V gene TRBV7-3 combines with J gene TRBJ1-1, with TRBD1 matching 7 bases. V was pared by 5 bases and J by 6 bases, with 12 bases of the junction left unmatched. CDR3 length: 15 amino acids. The germline V gene encodes CDR1 SGHTA and CDR2 FQGTGA. The CDR3 loop is CASSPMTGPGAEAFF. CDR3 nucleotide sequence: TGTGCCAGCAGCCCCATGACAGGGCCGGGCGCTGAAGCTTTCTTT.